These T cell receptor beta chains were read from a single sample in a study of blood T cell repertoires in COVID-19. Some clones are missing from TCRdb's copy, which holds only in-frame ones; the method was immunoSEQ multiplex PCR. Among roughly 120,000 clones, more than 70% were seen once, and the ten largest hold 5% to 6.5%. The sequencing sample was made of peripheral blood. The receptors were sampled from an older woman with COVID-19, enrolled during active disease. Both conserved end residues are part of each CDR3. Fields, in order: clone size, D gene, CDR3 length, J gene, V gene, CDR3 protein, CDR3 DNA. The D gene is left open where the match is weak. Clone size, where shown, is once, few, many, or a class for clones that have expanded.

abundance: few
d_gene: TRBD1
len: 14
j_gene: TRBJ1-5
v_gene: TRBV19
CDR3aa: CASSPGGGNQPQHF
CDR3nt: TGTGCCAGTAGTCCAGGGGGTGGCAATCAGCCCCAGCATTTT

abundance: NA
d_gene: NA
len: 15
j_gene: TRBJ1-2
v_gene: TRBV4-2
CDR3aa: CASSQEGRESRGYTF
CDR3nt: TGTGCCAGCAGCCAAGAAGGCAGGGAATCTAGGGGCTACACCTTC

abundance: NA
d_gene: NA
len: 15
j_gene: TRBJ1-2
v_gene: TRBV3-1/TRBV3-2
CDR3aa: CASSQLYGGAHGYTF
CDR3nt: TGTGCCAGCAGCCAGTTGTACGGCGGGGCCCATGGCTACACCTTC

abundance: NA
d_gene: NA
len: 14
j_gene: TRBJ2-2
v_gene: TRBV6-5
CDR3aa: CASSTGPNTGELFF
CDR3nt: TGTGCCAGCAGTACAGGGCCGAACACCGGGGAGCTGTTTTTT

abundance: NA
d_gene: TRBD1
len: 14
j_gene: TRBJ2-3
v_gene: TRBV6-1
CDR3aa: CASREDRGRGTQYF
CDR3nt: TGTGCCAGCAGGGAAGACAGGGGGCGGGGAACGCAGTATTTT

abundance: NA
d_gene: NA
len: 13
j_gene: TRBJ1-1
v_gene: TRBV11-2
CDR3aa: CASSTTGNTEAFF
CDR3nt: TGTGCCAGCAGCACGACAGGGAACACTGAAGCTTTCTTT

abundance: NA
d_gene: TRBD2
len: 19
j_gene: TRBJ2-7
v_gene: TRBV11-2
CDR3aa: CASSHREGGTVLGFYEQYF
CDR3nt: TGTGCCAGCAGCCACCGGGAGGGAGGAACGGTATTGGGGTTCTACGAGCAGTACTTC

abundance: NA
d_gene: NA
len: 14
j_gene: TRBJ1-5
v_gene: TRBV2
CDR3aa: CASNSLYSNQPQHF
CDR3nt: TGTGCCAGCAACTCCTTGTATAGCAATCAGCCCCAGCATTTT

abundance: NA
d_gene: NA
len: 16
j_gene: TRBJ1-2
v_gene: TRBV7-2
CDR3aa: CASSLSRGISNYGYTF
CDR3nt: TGTGCCAGCAGCTTAAGTAGGGGTATTTCTAACTATGGCTACACCTTC

abundance: NA
d_gene: TRBD1
len: 18
j_gene: TRBJ1-5
v_gene: TRBV2
CDR3aa: CASSEDSDRGWEYQPQHF
CDR3nt: TGTGCCAGCAGTGAAGATAGCGACAGGGGATGGGAGTATCAGCCCCAGCATTTT

abundance: NA
d_gene: NA
len: 11
j_gene: TRBJ1-1
v_gene: TRBV7-9
CDR3aa: CASSSRGEAFF
CDR3nt: TGTGCCAGCAGCTCCCGGGGGGAAGCTTTCTTT

abundance: NA
d_gene: TRBD2
len: 15
j_gene: TRBJ2-5
v_gene: TRBV7-2
CDR3aa: CASSPRGGSWETQYF
CDR3nt: TGTGCCAGCAGCCCCCGGGGGGGGTCTTGGGAGACCCAGTACTTC

abundance: few
d_gene: NA
len: 14
j_gene: TRBJ2-7
v_gene: TRBV3-1/TRBV3-2
CDR3aa: CASSRGVSSYEQYF
CDR3nt: TGTGCCAGCAGCCGCGGGGTGAGCTCCTACGAGCAGTACTTC

abundance: NA
d_gene: NA
len: 15
j_gene: TRBJ1-2
v_gene: TRBV29-1
CDR3aa: CSVEDYGLANYGYTF
CDR3nt: TGCAGCGTTGAAGATTACGGTTTAGCTAACTATGGCTACACCTTC

abundance: NA
d_gene: TRBD1
len: 13
j_gene: TRBJ1-2
v_gene: TRBV29-1
CDR3aa: CSVSPGGYYGYTF
CDR3nt: TGCAGCGTATCCCCAGGGGGATACTATGGCTACACCTTC

abundance: NA
d_gene: NA
len: 13
j_gene: TRBJ2-5
v_gene: TRBV7-9
CDR3aa: CASSLGGSETQYF
CDR3nt: TGTGCCAGCAGCTTAGGGGGCTCGGAGACCCAGTACTTC

abundance: NA
d_gene: NA
len: 15
j_gene: TRBJ1-2
v_gene: TRBV3-1/TRBV3-2
CDR3aa: CASSQGTGGQDGYTF
CDR3nt: TGTGCCAGCAGCCAAGGGACGGGAGGGCAGGATGGCTACACCTTC

abundance: NA
d_gene: NA
len: 13
j_gene: TRBJ2-5
v_gene: TRBV14
CDR3aa: CASSRDFQETQYF
CDR3nt: TGTGCCAGCAGCCGGGACTTCCAAGAGACCCAGTACTTC

abundance: NA
d_gene: NA
len: 16
j_gene: TRBJ2-4
v_gene: TRBV27
CDR3aa: CASSLSGGLAKNIQYF
CDR3nt: TGTGCCAGCAGTTTATCAGGAGGTCTAGCCAAAAACATTCAGTACTTC

abundance: NA
d_gene: TRBD2
len: 12
j_gene: TRBJ2-1
v_gene: TRBV7-9
CDR3aa: CASRTLADEQFF
CDR3nt: TGTGCCAGCAGAACTCTAGCGGATGAGCAGTTCTTC

abundance: NA
d_gene: TRBD2
len: 17
j_gene: TRBJ2-1
v_gene: TRBV4-3
CDR3aa: CASSQFGGGARGNEQFF
CDR3nt: TGCGCCAGCAGCCAATTCGGCGGGGGGGCGCGGGGGAATGAGCAGTTCTTC

abundance: NA
d_gene: NA
len: 15
j_gene: TRBJ1-2
v_gene: TRBV15
CDR3aa: CATSRVGSGGYGYTF
CDR3nt: TGTGCCACCAGCAGAGTGGGCAGCGGTGGCTATGGCTACACCTTC

abundance: NA
d_gene: NA
len: 14
j_gene: TRBJ1-2
v_gene: TRBV5-6
CDR3aa: CASSYESFGYGYTF
CDR3nt: TGTGCTAGCAGCTACGAGTCTTTTGGCTATGGCTACACCTTC

abundance: NA
d_gene: NA
len: 12
j_gene: TRBJ1-2
v_gene: TRBV6-5
CDR3aa: CASRKGNYGYTF
CDR3nt: TGTGCCAGCAGGAAGGGGAACTATGGCTACACCTTC